A single sample gave rise to the 20 T cell receptor beta chains below, sequenced in a study of identical twins. Using its own MiXCR run on the 5' RACE reads, TCRdb lists one record per CDR3 protein. Of hundreds of thousands of distinct CDR3 sequences listed, roughly 8.6% are singletons. These data were likewise used in another study, on yellow fever vaccine responses in identical twins.

Sequenced sample: memory (CD45RO+) T cells sorted from blood. These receptor sequences come from a woman under 30 in good health.

This chain connects TRBV5-1 to TRBJ2-7; D ambiguous. Trimming pared 4 bases from V and 1 base from J, leaving 15 bases between. The CDR3 is 15 residues long. Germline V gene data show CDR1 as SGHRS and CDR2 as YFSETQ. Here the CDR3 reads CASSPRAVSSYEQYF. CDR3 nucleotide sequence: TGCGCCAGCAGCCCCCGGGCAGTGAGTTCCTACGAGCAGTACTTC.

This clonotype was counted ten times or more. V is TRBV10-3 and J is TRBJ2-3; 11 bases match TRBD1. Germline-derived CDR1 and CDR2 are ENHRY and SYGVKD. The CDR3 length is 15 residues. V shed 4 bases and J 5 bases; nucleotides not matched to a gene: 5. In nucleotides, the CDR3 is TGTGCCATCAGTGGTTGGACAGGGGGCGGAGATACGCAGTATTTT. Protein product: CAISGWTGGGDTQYF.

This clonotype was recorded at least ten times. The V call is TRBV28, the J call TRBJ1-5; 8 bases are shared with TRBD1. CDR3 length equals 17 residues. Losses at the gene ends were 5 bases for V and 1 base for J; bases not matched to a gene: 10. Per the germline V gene, CDR1 is MDHEN and CDR2 is SYDVKM. CDR3 in amino acids: CASSPTPTGVSNQPQHF. CDR3 sequence (DNA): TGTGCCAGCAGTCCCACCCCGACAGGGGTCAGCAATCAGCCCCAGCATTTT.

This clonotype was seen a few times. The chain is built from TRBV6-2 or TRBV6-3 and TRBJ1-5; D possibly corresponds to TRBD1 (6 bases). Trimming left V 6 bases short and J 1 base short, with 10 bases between. The CDR3 is 14 residues long. CDR1 and CDR2 from the germline V gene are MNHEY and SVGEGT. The CDR3 region has the DNA TGTGCCAGCAGGCTACAGGGAAGCAATCAGCCCCAGCATTTT. This gives the protein CASRLQGSNQPQHF.

This clonotype was counted a single time. The chain couples TRBV5-6 to TRBJ2-1; TRBD2 matches at 8 bases. Germline V gene sequence: CDR1 SGHDT, CDR2 YYEEEE. J was trimmed by 4 bases and V by 3 bases; bases with no gene match: 3. There are 14 residues in the CDR3. CDR3 sequence reads: CASSWTSQYNEQFF. DNA of the CDR3: TGTGCCAGCAGCTGGACTAGCCAGTACAATGAGCAGTTCTTC.

This clonotype was recorded many times. The V gene is TRBV4-1, the J gene TRBJ2-3, with 9 bases aligning to TRBD2. Per the germline V gene, CDR1 is MGHRA and CDR2 is YSYEKL. The CDR3 is 18 amino acids. V lost 0 bases and J lost 1; bases outside the gene matches: 8. CDR3 sequence (DNA): TGCGCCAGCAGCCAAGAAGCCACCTTAGCGGGGGGCACAGATACGCAGTATTTT. This codes for CASSQEATLAGGTDTQYF.

This clonotype was detected many times. The gene calls are TRBV5-6 and TRBJ2-1, with 7 bases matching TRBD2. Per germline, CDR1 SGHDT and CDR2 YYEEEE. The V gene end was trimmed by 5 bases and the J gene end by 0 bases; junction bases not matched to a gene: 8. The CDR3 covers 16 residues. The CDR3 sequence: CASSPDGGSSYNEQFF. The CDR3 region has the DNA TGTGCCAGCAGTCCCGACGGGGGGAGCTCCTACAATGAGCAGTTCTTC.

Concerning this clonotype: The junction shows a germline mismatch at one end, possibly a read error. The gene calls are TRBV24-1 and TRBJ2-5, with D possibly called TRBD1 or TRBD2 (6 bases each). There are 15 residues in the CDR3. Germline lookup yields CDR1 KGHDR and CDR2 SFDVKD. The CDR3 DNA sequence: TGTGCCACCAGTGTAGGGGGGACCTTTCAAGAGACCCAGAACTTC. Amino acids: CATSVGGTFQETQNF.

Many counts were recorded for this clonotype. The chain joins TRBV2 to TRBJ2-3; D is uncertain. CDR3 length equals 14 residues. The V and J ends lost 9 bases and 0 bases respectively, with 13 bases between them. From germline, CDR1 is SNHLY and CDR2 FYNNEI. The CDR3 spells CARQTGTSTDTQYF. CDR3 nucleotide sequence: TGTGCCAGACAGACTGGAACTAGCACAGATACGCAGTATTTT.

This clonotype was detected many times. This sequence joins TRBV10-3 and TRBJ2-5, with D perhaps matching TRBD1 (5 bases). The CDR3 extends over 13 amino acids. Per germline, CDR1 ENHRY and CDR2 SYGVKD. Trimming left V 4 bases short and J 0 bases short, with 6 bases between. The CDR3, as DNA: TGTGCCATCAGTGGGACAAACCAAGAGACCCAGTACTTC. It specifies CAISGTNQETQYF.

This clonotype was seen repeatedly, ten times or more. The gene calls are TRBV10-1 and TRBJ2-6; 7 bases align to TRBD1. Germline-derived CDR1 and CDR2 are WNHNN and SYGVQD (reference sequence). The V segment lost 5 bases and the J segment 4 bases; nucleotides outside the gene matches: 5. The CDR3 totals 15 residues. The CDR3: CASSQQGTGANVLTF. DNA of the CDR3: TGCGCCAGCAGTCAACAGGGGACCGGGGCCAACGTCCTGACTTTC.

This clonotype has just a few counts. The rearrangement uses TRBV25-1 and TRBJ2-1, with 10 nucleotides matching TRBD1. CDR1 is MGHDK, CDR2 SYGVNS, per germline. The length of the CDR3 is 15 residues. After removal of 2 bases from V and 8 bases from J, the junction contained 6 bases not matched to a gene. The CDR3 region has the DNA TGTGCCAGCAGTGAAAGGGACAGGGGTAGGGATGAGCAGTTCTTC. It yields the protein CASSERDRGRDEQFF.

This sequence joins TRBV28 and TRBJ2-1; TRBD2 matches 9 bases. This CDR3 is 15 amino acids long. V was pared by 2 bases and J by 7 bases, with 6 bases of the junction left unmatched. Germline V gene data show CDR1 as MDHEN and CDR2 as SYDVKM. The CDR3 is CASSLTASGVNEQFF. CDR3 DNA sequence: TGTGCCAGCAGTTTAACGGCTAGCGGGGTTAATGAGCAGTTCTTC.

The V and J genes are TRBV6-1 and TRBJ2-7; D is ambiguous. The germline gives CDR1 MNHNS, CDR2 SASEGT. This CDR3 spans 12 amino acids. Trimming stripped 3 bases from V and 2 bases from J, with 5 bases between. The CDR3 DNA is TGTGCCAGCAGTGATCCGCCCTACGAGCAGTACGTC. Amino acids: CASSDPPYEQYV.

This clonotype has at least ten counts. V is TRBV27 and J is TRBJ2-3; 11 bases line up with TRBD2. The ends lost 5 bases at V and 3 bases at J; junction bases unmatched: 13. This CDR3 is 18 amino acids long. The V gene's germline CDR1 is MNHEY and CDR2 SMNVEV (reference sequence). In DNA, the CDR3 is TGTGCCAGCAGTATCACCCCAATTCTAGCGGGAGGTACAGATACGCAGTATTTT. Protein: CASSITPILAGGTDTQYF.

The chain carries TRBV12-3 or TRBV12-4 and TRBJ2-1; D not resolved. The CDR3 sequence is 14 residues long. The V and J ends lost 3 bases and 7 bases respectively, with 13 bases between them. The CDR3: CASSLDQGKNEQFF. The CDR3 DNA follows: TGTGCCAGCAGTTTGGACCAAGGCAAGAATGAGCAGTTCTTC.

The sample holds many counts of this clonotype. The rearrangement uses TRBV7-9 and TRBJ2-3; no definite D call. Trimming shortened V by 1 base and J by 2 bases, and 7 bases separated the two germline ends. Germline loops: CDR1 SEHNR, CDR2 FQNEAQ (reference sequence). This CDR3 is 14 amino acids long. CDR3 amino acids: CASSLGGNTDTQYF. The CDR3 nucleotides read TGTGCCAGCAGCTTAGGTGGCAACACAGATACGCAGTATTTT.

This clonotype showed up just a few times. The chain joins TRBV12-3 or TRBV12-4 to TRBJ2-2; 7 nucleotides agree with TRBD2. Trimming took 5 bases from V and 3 from J; bases not matched to a gene: 15. This CDR3 is built from 18 residues. CDR3 sequence reads: CASSLRGGPILYTGELFF. In DNA, the CDR3 is TGTGCCAGCAGTCTGCGCGGGGGACCGATTTTATACACCGGGGAGCTGTTTTTT.

Ten or more counts support this clonotype. V gene TRBV11-2 combines with J gene TRBJ1-1, with D tentatively TRBD1 (6 bases). This CDR3 has 14 amino acids. The ends were cut back, 5 bases at V and 4 bases at J, with 14 bases in the middle. Looked up from germline, CDR1 is SGHAT and CDR2 is FQNNGV. The CDR3 region has the DNA TGTGCCAGCAGCCTCAGACAGGCAACCACTGAAGCTTTCTTT. This encodes CASSLRQATTEAFF.

This clonotype has ten or more counts. This sequence joins TRBV18 and TRBJ2-2, with D hard to call. The germline V and J ends were trimmed by 1 base and 0 bases, with 3 bases remaining between them. The CDR3 spans 14 residues. CDR1 and CDR2 from the germline V gene are KGHSH and LQKENI. DNA for the CDR3: TGTGCCAGCTCACCACTAGCGAACACCGGGGAGCTGTTTTTT. Translation gives CASSPLANTGELFF.